Each of the 10 T cell receptor beta chains below was sequenced from the same sample in a study of response to subunit inactivated influenza vaccine. TCRdb reanalysed the RT-PCR reads using MiXCR and keeps one entry per CDR3 protein. The repertoire holds around 490,000 distinct CDR3 sequences, around 8% seen once, with roughly 13% in the top ten. This specimen was PBMCs from blood, taken around 25 months after vaccination. These receptors were obtained from a man between 45 and 75 years old who received an inactivated influenza vaccine.

The chain recombines TRBV7-9 with TRBJ2-1, with 7 positions matching TRBD2. Germline lookup yields CDR1 SEHNR and CDR2 FQNEAQ (reference sequence). CDR3 size: 17 residues. V shed 7 bases, J shed 0 bases, and the junction held 12 bases outside the gene matches. In DNA form, the CDR3 reads TGTGCCAGCACCATTTACGGGGGGTCGAGCTCCTACAATGAGCAGTTCTTC. Translated: CASTIYGGSSSYNEQFF.

This clonotype was found a few times. V usage is TRBV12-3 or TRBV12-4 and J usage is TRBJ2-5; no definite D call. V lost 5 bases, J lost 3 bases, and 10 bases lay in between. The CDR3 runs to 13 residues. CDR3 residues: CASSMTVEETQYF. The DNA of the CDR3 is TGTGCCAGCAGTATGACCGTCGAAGAGACCCAGTACTTC.

This clonotype was observed a handful of times. The genes are TRBV5-1 and TRBJ2-3, with TRBD2 identical over 7 bases. J lost 0 bases, V lost 4 bases, and 2 bases had no gene match. The CDR3 covers 14 residues. CDR1 and CDR2 (germline): SGHRS, YFSETQ. For the CDR3, the DNA is TGCGCCAGCAGCGGGGGGGGAAGCACAGATACGCAGTATTTT. Protein sequence: CASSGGGSTDTQYF.

The rearrangement uses TRBV5-1 and TRBJ2-5; possibly TRBD1 for D (6 bases). V lost 0 bases and J 2 bases, leaving 11 bases between the germline ends. The CDR3 has 15 amino acids. Germline loops: CDR1 SGHRS, CDR2 YFSETQ. CDR3: CASSLEWGQQETQYF. The DNA of the CDR3 is TGCGCCAGCAGCTTGGAATGGGGACAACAAGAGACCCAGTACTTC.

This clonotype has ten or more counts. This chain's CDR3 is CASSLGRAGELFF. As DNA, the CDR3 is TGTGCCAGCAGCTTAGGTCGGGCCGGGGAGCTGTTTTTT. V usage is TRBV7-6 and J usage is TRBJ2-2; D unclear. The germline gives CDR1 SGHVS, CDR2 FNYEAQ. Trimming cost V 1 base and J 6 bases, with 6 bases left between them. The CDR3 is 13 amino acids.

This clonotype has a count of ten or more. The chain recombines TRBV5-1 with TRBJ2-2; tentative D call: TRBD2 (5 bases). The V end was cut by 1 base, the J end by 2 bases, with 9 bases between. Per the germline V gene, CDR1 is SGHRS and CDR2 is YFSETQ. The CDR3 covers 15 residues. The CDR3 here is CASSLWGDNTGELFF. CDR3 in DNA: TGCGCCAGCAGCTTGTGGGGAGATAACACCGGGGAGCTGTTTTTT. Full variable domain (outside the CDR3, taken from reference TRBV5-1 and TRBJ2-2): KAGVTQTPRYLIKTRGQQVTLSCSPISGHRSVSWYQQTPGQGLQFLFEYFSETQRNKGNFPGRFSGRQFSNSRSEMNVSTLELGDSALYLCASSLWGDNTGELFFGEGSRLTVL.

Only a few counts were recorded for this clonotype. The chain joins TRBV20-1 to TRBJ1-2; tentative D call: TRBD1 (6 bases). V was trimmed by 3 bases and J by 8 bases, leaving 16 bases between them. Germline-derived CDR1 and CDR2 are DFQATT and SNEGSKA (reference sequence). This CDR3 has 13 residues. The CDR3 here is CSASPTGRTGYTF. DNA for the CDR3: TGCAGTGCTAGCCCGACAGGCCGGACGGGCTACACCTTC.

This clonotype was counted ten times or more. The gene calls are TRBV12-3 or TRBV12-4 and TRBJ2-1, with D possibly being TRBD2 (5 bases). There are 15 residues in the CDR3. The germline V and J ends were trimmed by 5 bases and 0 bases, with 11 bases remaining between them. The CDR3 loop reads CASSPGLLSYNEQFF. Here the CDR3 DNA reads TGTGCCAGCAGTCCCGGACTGCTCTCCTACAATGAGCAGTTCTTC.

Written as DNA, the CDR3 is TGTGCCAGCAGCCAAGGGGCACAGGCCGAGCAGTACTTC. Residues: CASSQGAQAEQYF. This chain joins TRBV3-1 and TRBJ2-7, with D tentatively TRBD1 (5 bases). The CDR3 has 13 amino acids. Germline CDR1 is LGHDT and CDR2 is YNNKEL (reference sequence). V lost 1 base to trimming and J lost 6 bases, with 10 bases between them.

There are many counts of this clonotype. The CDR3 loop reads CASSPIIRSSYGYTF. CDR3 bases: TGTGCCAGCAGTCCCATCATTAGGAGTAGCTATGGCTACACCTTC. This chain links TRBV6-1 with TRBJ1-2, with D unresolved. CDR1 and CDR2 from the germline V gene are MNHNS and SASEGT. Trimming stripped 5 bases from V and 4 bases from J, with 17 bases between. This CDR3 has 15 amino acids.